This TCR beta chain was profiled in a study of human T cells and chemical hapten exposure. The CDR3 loop spans 15 amino acids. CDR1 and CDR2 (germline): SGHVS, FNYEAQ. TCRdb redid the calling of the RACE reads with MiXCR, one entry per CDR3 protein. The table has 85,000 to 100,000 distinct CDR3 sequences, roughly an eighth seen once. The sample's time point: patch test 1, 2 weeks after DPC sensitization. Treatment reported: therapeutic diphenylcyclopropenone sensitization with weekly scalp DPC. With regard to this clonotype: A read error may produce the germline difference seen at one junction end.

This sequence joins TRBV7-6 and TRBJ1-3, with 7 positions matching TRBD1. The sequenced sample was whole blood, obtained in connection with sensitization to the hapten diphenylcyclopropenone (DPC). The receptor was isolated from a woman aged 40 to 55 with alopecia areata. Some clones in this sample may be carry-over from other donors' samples. CDR3 sequence reads: CASSLEAGGGNTTYF. The CDR3 DNA sequence: TGTGCCAGCAGCTTAGAGGCAGGGGGAGGAAACACCACATATTTT.